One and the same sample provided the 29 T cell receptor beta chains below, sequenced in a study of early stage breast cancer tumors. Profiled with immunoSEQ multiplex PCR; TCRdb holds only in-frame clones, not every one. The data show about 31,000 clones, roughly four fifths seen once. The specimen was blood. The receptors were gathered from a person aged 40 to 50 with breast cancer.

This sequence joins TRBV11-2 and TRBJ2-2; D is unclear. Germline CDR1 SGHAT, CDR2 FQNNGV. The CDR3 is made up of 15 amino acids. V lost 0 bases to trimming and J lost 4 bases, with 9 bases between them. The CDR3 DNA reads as TGTGCCAGCAGCTTAGATTCGTTCCCCACCGGGGAGCTGTTTTTT. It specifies CASSLDSFPTGELFF.

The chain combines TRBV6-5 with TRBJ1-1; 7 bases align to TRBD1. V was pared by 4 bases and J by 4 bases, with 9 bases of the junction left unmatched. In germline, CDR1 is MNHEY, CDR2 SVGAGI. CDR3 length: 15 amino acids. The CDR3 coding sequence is TGTGCCAGCAGTTCTTCAGACAGGGCGGGCACTGAAGCTTTCTTT. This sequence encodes CASSSSDRAGTEAFF.

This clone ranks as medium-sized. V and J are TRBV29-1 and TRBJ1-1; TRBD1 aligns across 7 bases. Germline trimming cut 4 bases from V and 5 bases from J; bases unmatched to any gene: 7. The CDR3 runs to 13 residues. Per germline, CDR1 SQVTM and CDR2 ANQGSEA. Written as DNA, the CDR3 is TGCAGCGTTGGTGAAGGGGGCAGTACTGAAGCTTTCTTT. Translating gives CSVGEGGSTEAFF.

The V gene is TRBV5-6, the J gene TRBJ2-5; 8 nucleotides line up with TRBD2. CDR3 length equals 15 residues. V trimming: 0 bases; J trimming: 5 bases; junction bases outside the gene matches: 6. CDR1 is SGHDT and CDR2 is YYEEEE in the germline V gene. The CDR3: CASSLDPGGLETQYF. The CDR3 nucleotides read TGTGCCAGCAGCTTGGATCCGGGAGGGTTGGAGACCCAGTACTTC.

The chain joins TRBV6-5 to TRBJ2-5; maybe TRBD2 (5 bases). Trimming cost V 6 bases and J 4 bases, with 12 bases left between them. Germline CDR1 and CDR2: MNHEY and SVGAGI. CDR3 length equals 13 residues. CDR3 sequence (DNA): TGTGCCAGCAGATCGAATGCGGGAGAGACCCAGTACTTC. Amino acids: CASRSNAGETQYF.

CDR3: CSVTGTVNYGYTF. In DNA form, the CDR3 reads TGCAGCGTTACCGGGACAGTTAACTATGGCTACACCTTC. The chain has TRBV29-1 and TRBJ1-2, with 7 bases that match TRBD1. Per the germline V gene, CDR1 is SQVTM and CDR2 is ANQGSEA. The CDR3 is made up of 13 amino acids. V lost 5 bases and J lost 1; bases outside the gene matches: 4.

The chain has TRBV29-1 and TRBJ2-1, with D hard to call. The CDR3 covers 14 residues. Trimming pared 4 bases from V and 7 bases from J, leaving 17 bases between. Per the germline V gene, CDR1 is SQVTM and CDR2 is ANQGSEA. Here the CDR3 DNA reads TGCAGCGTTGGCCGTGTTGAAGTAAGTAATGAGCAGTTCTTC. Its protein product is CSVGRVEVSNEQFF.

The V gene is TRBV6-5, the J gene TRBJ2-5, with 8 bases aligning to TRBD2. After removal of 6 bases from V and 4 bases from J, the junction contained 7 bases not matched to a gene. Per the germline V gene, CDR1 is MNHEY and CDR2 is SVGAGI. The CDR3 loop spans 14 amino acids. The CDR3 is CASSLTREGETQYF. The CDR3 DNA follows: TGTGCCAGCAGCCTAACACGGGAGGGAGAGACCCAGTACTTC.

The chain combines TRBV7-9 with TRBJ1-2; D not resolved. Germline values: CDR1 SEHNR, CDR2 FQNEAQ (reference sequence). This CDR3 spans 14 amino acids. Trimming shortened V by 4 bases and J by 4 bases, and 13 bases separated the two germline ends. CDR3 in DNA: TGTGCCAGCAGCTCAGCCCTCCTCGGCTATGGCTACACCTTC. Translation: CASSSALLGYGYTF. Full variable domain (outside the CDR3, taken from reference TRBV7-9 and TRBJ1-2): DTGVSQNPRHKITKRGQNVTFRCDPISEHNRLYWYRQTLGQGPEFLTYFQNEAQLEKSRLLSDRFSAERPKGSFSTLEIQRTEQGDSAMYLCASSSALLGYGYTFGSGTRLTVV.

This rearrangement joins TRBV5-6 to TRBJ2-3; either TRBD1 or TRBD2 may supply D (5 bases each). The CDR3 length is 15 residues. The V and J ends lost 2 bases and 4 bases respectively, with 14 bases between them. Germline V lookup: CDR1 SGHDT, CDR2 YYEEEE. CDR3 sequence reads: CASSFVGGWADTQYF. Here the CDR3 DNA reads TGTGCCAGCAGCTTCGTTGGGGGTTGGGCAGATACGCAGTATTTT. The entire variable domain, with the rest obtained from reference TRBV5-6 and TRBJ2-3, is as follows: DAGVTQSPTHLIKTRGQQVTLRCSPKSGHDTVSWYQQALGQGPQFIFQYYEEEERQRGNFPDRFSGHQFPNYSSELNVNALLLGDSALYLCASSFVGGWADTQYFGPGTRLTVL.

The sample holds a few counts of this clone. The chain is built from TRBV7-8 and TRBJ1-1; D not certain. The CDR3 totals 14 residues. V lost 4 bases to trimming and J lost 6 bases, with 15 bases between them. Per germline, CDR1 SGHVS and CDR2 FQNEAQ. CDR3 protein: CASSSREGVPEAFF. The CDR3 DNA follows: TGTGCCAGCAGCTCTAGGGAGGGTGTTCCTGAAGCTTTCTTT.

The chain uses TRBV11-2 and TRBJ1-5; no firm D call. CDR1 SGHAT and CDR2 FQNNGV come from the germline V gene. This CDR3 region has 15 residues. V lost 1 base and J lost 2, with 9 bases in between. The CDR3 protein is CASSLVAGRNQPQHF. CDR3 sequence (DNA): TGTGCCAGCAGCTTAGTTGCAGGACGCAATCAGCCCCAGCATTTT. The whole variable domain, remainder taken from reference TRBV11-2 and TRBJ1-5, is EAGVAQSPRYKIIEKRQSVAFWCNPISGHATLYWYQQILGQGPKLLIQFQNNGVVDDSQLPKDRFSAERLKGVDSTLKIQPAKLEDSAVYLCASSLVAGRNQPQHFGDGTRLSIL.

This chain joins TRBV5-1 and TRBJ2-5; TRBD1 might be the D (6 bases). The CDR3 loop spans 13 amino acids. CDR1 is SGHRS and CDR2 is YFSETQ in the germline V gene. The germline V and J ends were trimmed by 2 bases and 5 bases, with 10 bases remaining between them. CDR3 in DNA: TGCGCCAGCAGCTTACAGGGCTGGGAGACCCAGTACTTC. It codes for CASSLQGWETQYF.

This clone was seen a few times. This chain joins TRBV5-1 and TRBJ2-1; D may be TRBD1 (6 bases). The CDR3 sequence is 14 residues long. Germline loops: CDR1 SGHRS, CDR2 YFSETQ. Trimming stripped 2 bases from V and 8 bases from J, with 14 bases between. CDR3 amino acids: CASSLRQVRDEQFF. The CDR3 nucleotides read TGCGCCAGCAGCTTACGACAGGTACGGGATGAGCAGTTCTTC.

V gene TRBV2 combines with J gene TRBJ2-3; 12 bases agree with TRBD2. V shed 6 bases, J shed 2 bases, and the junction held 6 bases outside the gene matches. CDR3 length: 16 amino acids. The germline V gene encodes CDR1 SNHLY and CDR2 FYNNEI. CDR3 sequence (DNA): TGTGCCAGCAGCTATCTAGCGGGAGGGTTCACAGATACGCAGTATTTT. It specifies CASSYLAGGFTDTQYF.

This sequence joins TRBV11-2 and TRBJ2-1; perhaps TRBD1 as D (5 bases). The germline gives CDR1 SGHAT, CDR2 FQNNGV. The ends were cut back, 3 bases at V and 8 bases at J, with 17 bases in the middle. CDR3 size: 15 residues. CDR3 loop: CASSLGPTAFDEQFF. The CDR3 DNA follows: TGTGCCAGCAGCTTGGGGCCGACAGCCTTCGATGAGCAGTTCTTC.

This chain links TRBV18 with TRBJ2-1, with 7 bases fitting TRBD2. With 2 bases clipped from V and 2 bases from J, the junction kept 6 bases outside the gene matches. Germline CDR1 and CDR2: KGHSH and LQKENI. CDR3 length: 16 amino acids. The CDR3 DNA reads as TGTGCCAGCTCACCATGGGCGGGAGATGCCTACAATGAGCAGTTCTTC. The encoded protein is CASSPWAGDAYNEQFF.

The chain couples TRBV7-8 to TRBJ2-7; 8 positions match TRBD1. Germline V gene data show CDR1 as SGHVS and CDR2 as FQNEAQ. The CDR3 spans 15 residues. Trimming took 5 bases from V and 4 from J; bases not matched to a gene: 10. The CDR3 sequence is CASSLVAGGEYEQYF. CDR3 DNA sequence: TGTGCCAGCAGCCTGGTGGCAGGGGGCGAATACGAGCAGTACTTC.

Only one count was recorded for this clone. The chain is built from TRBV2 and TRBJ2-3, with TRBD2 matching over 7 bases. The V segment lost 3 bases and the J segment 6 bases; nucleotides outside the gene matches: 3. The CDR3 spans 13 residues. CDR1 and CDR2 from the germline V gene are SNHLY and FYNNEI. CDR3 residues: CASSEREYDTQYF. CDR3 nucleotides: TGTGCCAGCAGTGAGCGGGAGTATGATACGCAGTATTTT.

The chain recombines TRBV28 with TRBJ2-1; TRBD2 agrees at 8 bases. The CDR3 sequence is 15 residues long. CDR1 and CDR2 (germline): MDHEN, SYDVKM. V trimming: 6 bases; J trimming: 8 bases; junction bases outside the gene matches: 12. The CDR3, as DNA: TGTGCCAGCAGCTCTCCGGGACTAGGGTACCATGAGCAGTTCTTC. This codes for CASSSPGLGYHEQFF.

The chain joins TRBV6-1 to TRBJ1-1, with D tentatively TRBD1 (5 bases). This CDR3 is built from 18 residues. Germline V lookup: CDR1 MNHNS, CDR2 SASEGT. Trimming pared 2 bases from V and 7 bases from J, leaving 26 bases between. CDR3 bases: TGTGCCAGCAGTGAACTGTGGGGGGGATTGTCCGGGACGGATGAAGCTTTCTTT. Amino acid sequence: CASSELWGGLSGTDEAFF.

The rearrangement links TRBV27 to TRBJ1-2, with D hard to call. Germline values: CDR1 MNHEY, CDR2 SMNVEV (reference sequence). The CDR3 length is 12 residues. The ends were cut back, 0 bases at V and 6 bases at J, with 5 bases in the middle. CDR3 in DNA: TGTGCCAGCAGTTTATCAGGTGATGGCTACACCTTC. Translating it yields CASSLSGDGYTF.

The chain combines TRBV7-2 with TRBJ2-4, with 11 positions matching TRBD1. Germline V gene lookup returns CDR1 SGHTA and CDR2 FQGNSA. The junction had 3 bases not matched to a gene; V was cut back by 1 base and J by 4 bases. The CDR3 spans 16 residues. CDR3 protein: CASSLDWDRGKNIQYF. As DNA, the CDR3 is TGTGCCAGCAGCTTAGACTGGGACAGGGGGAAAAACATTCAGTACTTC.

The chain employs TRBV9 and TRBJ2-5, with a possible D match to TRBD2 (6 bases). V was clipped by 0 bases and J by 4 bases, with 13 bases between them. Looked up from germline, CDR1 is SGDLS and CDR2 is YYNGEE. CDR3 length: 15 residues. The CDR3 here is CASSVGEGGLETQYF. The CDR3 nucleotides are TGTGCCAGCAGCGTAGGCGAGGGAGGTCTAGAGACCCAGTACTTC.

This chain's CDR3 is CASSYIAGGINEQFF. CDR3 DNA: TGTGCCAGCAGTTATATAGCGGGAGGTATCAATGAGCAGTTCTTC. The chain employs TRBV27 and TRBJ2-1; 10 positions agree with TRBD2. This CDR3 has 15 residues. V trimming: 4 bases; J trimming: 6 bases; junction bases outside the gene matches: 6. CDR1 and CDR2 (germline): MNHEY, SMNVEV (reference sequence).

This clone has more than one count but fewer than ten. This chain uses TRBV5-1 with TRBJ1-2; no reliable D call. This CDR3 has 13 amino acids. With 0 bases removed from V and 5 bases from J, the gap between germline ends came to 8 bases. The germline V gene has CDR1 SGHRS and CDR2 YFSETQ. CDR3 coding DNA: TGCGCCAGCAGCTTGGGGACGGATTATGGCTACACCTTC. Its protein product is CASSLGTDYGYTF.

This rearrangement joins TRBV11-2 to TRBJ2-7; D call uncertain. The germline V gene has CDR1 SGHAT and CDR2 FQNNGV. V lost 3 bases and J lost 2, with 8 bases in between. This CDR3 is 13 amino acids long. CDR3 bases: TGTGCCAGCAGCTTCGACATAACCTACGAGCAGTACTTC. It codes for CASSFDITYEQYF.

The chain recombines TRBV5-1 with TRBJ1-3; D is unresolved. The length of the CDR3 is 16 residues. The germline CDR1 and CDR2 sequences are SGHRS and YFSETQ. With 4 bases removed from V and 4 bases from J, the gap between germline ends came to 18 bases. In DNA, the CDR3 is TGCGCCAGCAGCGATTCCACACCCGAGGCAGGAAACACCATATATTTT. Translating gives CASSDSTPEAGNTIYF.

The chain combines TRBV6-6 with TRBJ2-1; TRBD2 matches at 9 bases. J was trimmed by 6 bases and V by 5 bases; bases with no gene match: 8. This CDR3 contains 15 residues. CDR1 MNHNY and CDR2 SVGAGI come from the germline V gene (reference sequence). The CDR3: CASSPWREGRNEQFF. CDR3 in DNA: TGTGCCAGCAGTCCGTGGCGGGAGGGCCGCAATGAGCAGTTCTTC.